This T cell receptor beta chain stems from a study of T cell responses to AZD1222 COVID-19 vaccine. Study-wide findings and caveats: Two AZD1222 administrations were followed by greater Spike-specific TCR breadth and depth. The study identified only six AZD1222 recipients as seropositive at baseline. The reported proportion of spike-specific TCRs targeting unmutated variant regions was nearly half.

Notes on this clone: What it binds is unknown.

The data were produced by immunoSEQ multiplex PCR, yet TCRdb's version contains in-frame clones alone and is incomplete. The sample yields some 130,000 clones, just over 85% seen once. This CDR3 region has 13 residues. Germline assignment: CDR1 SGHRS and CDR2 YFSETQ. Trimming took off 0 bases at V and 7 bases at J, with 11 bases between the two ends. This clonotype originated in an adult in good health. The V call is TRBV5-1, the J call TRBJ2-7; D might be TRBD1 or TRBD2, each matching 6 bases. The sample in question was peripheral blood, obtained on day 0 of AZD1222 vaccination. CDR3: CASSLEGGGEQYF. The CDR3 coding sequence is TGCGCCAGCAGCTTGGAGGGGGGAGGTGAGCAGTACTTC.